The TCR beta chain under discussion was sequenced for a study of TIL therapy for anti-PD-1-resistant metastatic lung cancer. This clone was counted only a few times. The libraries were made with immunoSEQ v3. Only in-frame clones appear in the TCRdb table, and some are missing; sequencing was by immunoSEQ multiplex PCR. The sample comprises roughly 28,000 clones, less than 65% of which are singletons, and around 15% rests with the top ten. This CDR3 contains 15 residues. The trim removed 6 bases at V and 8 bases at J, leaving 13 bases unmatched. Germline V gene sequence: CDR1 MNHEY, CDR2 SMNVEV (reference sequence). Time point in this sample: pre-treatment sample, taken before nivolumab and TIL therapy. Tumor tissue came from excised metastases, mostly pleural nodules or supraclavicular lymph nodes. Stage 4 NSCLC adults joined between October 2017 and January 2020.

The rearrangement joins TRBV27 to TRBJ2-1; 7 bases agree with TRBD1. This receptor was obtained from a woman between 30 and 80 years old with non-small cell lung cancer. The sequencing here drew on tumor tissue, taken at baseline. DNA of the CDR3: TGTGCCAGCAGGGATAGACAGGGATTTTTCCATGAGCAGTTCTTC. It specifies CASRDRQGFFHEQFF.